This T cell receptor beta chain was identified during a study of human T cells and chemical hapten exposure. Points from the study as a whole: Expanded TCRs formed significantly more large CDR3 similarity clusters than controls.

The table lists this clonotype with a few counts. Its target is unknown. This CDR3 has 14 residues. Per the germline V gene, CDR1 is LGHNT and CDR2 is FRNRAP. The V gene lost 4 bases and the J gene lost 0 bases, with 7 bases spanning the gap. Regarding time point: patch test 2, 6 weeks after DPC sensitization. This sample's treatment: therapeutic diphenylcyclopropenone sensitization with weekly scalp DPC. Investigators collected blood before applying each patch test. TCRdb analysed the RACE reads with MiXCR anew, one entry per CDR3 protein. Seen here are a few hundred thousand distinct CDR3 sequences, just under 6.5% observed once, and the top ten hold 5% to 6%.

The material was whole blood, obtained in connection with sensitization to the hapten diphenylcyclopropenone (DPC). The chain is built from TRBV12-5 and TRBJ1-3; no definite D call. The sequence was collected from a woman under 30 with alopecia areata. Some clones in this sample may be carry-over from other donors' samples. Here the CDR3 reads CASGSGYSGNTIYF. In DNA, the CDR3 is TGTGCTAGTGGTTCGGGTTACTCTGGAAACACCATATATTTT.